This record covers a single T cell receptor beta chain. It has no known antigen specificity. Per-base quality was not reported, and no clone a single base away is much larger than it. The donors were healthy, HIV-negative adults who had no recently reported acute infections or vaccinations. Only Caucasian adults living in Nashville, Tennessee, USA were represented among the donors. CD4+ T cells were enriched by magnetic negative selection; naive cells were then positively selected on CD45RA, and the negative fraction formed the memory subset. Blood was obtained by leukapheresis, after which PBMCs were separated by Ficoll-Histopaque density gradient centrifugation and cryopreserved in liquid nitrogen vapor phase. Analytical flow cytometry was used to check the purity and quantity of each magnetically sorted T cell population. From each sorted fraction, genomic DNA was isolated and quantified by UV absorbance on a Nanodrop 2000c.

This specimen comes from a study of shared clonotypes between healthy human individuals (dated by TCRdb to between 2020 and 2021). In the study overall: Three men and two women, aged 18 to 49 years, made up the cohort. For each donor, CD4 naive and CD4 memory were each run on three plates, CD8 naive on two plates, and CD8 memory on one plate. The study deeply sequenced blood TCR repertoires of five healthy adults to estimate repertoire size and the extent of clonotype sharing between individuals. Libraries were prepared and TCR repertoires were sequenced by different laboratories using diverse techniques, in order to increase sequencing depth and limit assay-specific biases. Between about 0.8 and 8.9 billion PBMCs per donor were obtained by leukapheresis.

TCR CDR3 regions were amplified from genomic DNA by multiplex PCR using the deep immunoSEQ assay. Extracted genomic DNA from each cell subset was distributed evenly across all wells of several immunoSEQ 96-well plates, and each plate was treated as a replicate. For sorted subsets, each replicate PCR was loaded with around 220 ng genomic DNA, equivalent to some 31,000 T cell genomes. The purified libraries were quantified using a Qubit 3.0 fluorometer, sized with a Bioanalyzer 2100, and then quantified again using the KAPA Library Quantification kit. Every immunoSEQ 96-well plate was sequenced on a dedicated single-read 150-cycle Illumina NextSeq 550 flow cell. Per the source publication's procedure: The immunoSEQ output contained only junctional sequences without quality scores, so filtering could not match that applied to full-length reads. Sequences were annotated with PyIR, a Python wrapper for IgBLAST v1.9, and V/J genes and CDR3 were assigned using IMGT germline references. Any read was removed if the V/J assignment was weak (E-value above 1e-6), the CDR3 was missing, or the read contained stop codons, out-of-frame junctions, or ambiguous translated residues. V3J clonotypes were defined as sequences sharing an identical inferred V gene, J gene, and CDR3 amino acid sequence. Percentage overlap between repertoires was calculated by dividing the number of shared unique clonotypes by the size of the smaller repertoire. Richness of each repertoire was evaluated using RTK rarefaction, the Chao1 estimator, and Recon v2.1 estimates of unobserved clonotypes. For all TCRbeta clonotypes obtained by the gDNA method from four donors, generation probabilities were computed with OLGA. Held by TCRdb, this immuneACCESS table contains in-frame sequences only and omits some clones. Under half of the omission traces to an unresolved V gene where checked; the cause of the rest is unknown. V and J calls and clone size are copied from that table; D and trimming were computed from the DNA. Within this sample are roughly 1.4 million clones, with 98% to 99% of them counted one time only. The ten most abundant clones make up roughly 0.36% of the sample.

Study-wide findings and limitations: About 5% of naive CD4, 3.5% of naive CD8, roughly 2.4% of memory CD4, and 0.4% of memory CD8 clonotypes were shared across several donors. Even with the large sequencing depth, rarefaction of the sorted-subset datasets indicated that sequencing was incomplete. Sampling was restricted to blood, and TCR repertoires in tissues likely differ from the TCR repertoires found in blood. Naive subsets generally had larger estimated clonotype richness than memory subsets did. Based on pairwise subsampling, the degree of clonotype sharing among donors was expected to be affected by sequencing depth. Clonotypes shared by all four sorted-subset donors showed higher generation probabilities than non-shared clonotypes. The genetic and exposure-history diversity represented was limited by the small number of donors.

The source is a man under 40 in good health. The sample comprised naive CD4+ T cells sorted from blood. What this sample's cell subset or site label stands for: CD45RA+ positively selected.

The nucleotide sequence reads TGCGCCAGCAGCCCCTTAGCGGGAAGGCAGTTCTTC. Translated, it gives CASSPLAGRQFF. The chain uses TRBV4-1 and TRBJ2-1; 8 middle bases align to TRBD2. The germline V gene supplies CDR1 MGHRA and CDR2 YSYEKL. The CDR3 has 12 amino acids, counting the end cysteine and phenylalanine. The CDR3 DNA has 36 bases and is translated from base 1. Ends trimmed: V by 4 bases, J by 12 bases; bases unmatched to a gene: 5.